This TCR beta chain was recorded in a study of blood T cell repertoires in COVID-19. Overall study: Researchers got acute and convalescent COVID-19 samples from the United States, Italy and Spain.

J lost 4 bases, V lost 5 bases, and 14 bases had no gene match. The CDR3 spans 17 residues. Germline V gene data show CDR1 as SGHAT and CDR2 as FQNNGV. As handled by the study authors: Amplification with reference gene primers provided the estimates of nucleated cell counts. The method was immunoSEQ multiplex PCR; TCRdb's version includes in-frame clones alone and lacks a portion of them. The D gene and trimming were derived from the DNA, and the V and J assignments and clone size from that table. Found here are about 170,000 clones, roughly four fifths of them singletons; the top ten hold about 11%. A single count supports this clone.

Sequenced material: peripheral blood. This TCR was recovered from a man in his 70s with active or convalescent COVID-19. The chain joins TRBV11-2 to TRBJ2-1, with 7 bases matching TRBD2. CDR3 in amino acids: CASSPRPGGSGYNEQFF. The CDR3 DNA follows: TGTGCCAGCAGCCCCCGCCCTGGCGGGAGTGGGTACAATGAGCAGTTCTTC.